Shown below are 26 T cell receptor beta chains from a single sample sequenced in a study of CD8+ T cells in alopecia areata. Treatment given: oral pan-JAK inhibitor, 5-10 mg twice daily. RNA was extracted and reverse transcribed into cDNA as the sequencing template. Repertoires were generated with immunoSEQ multiplex PCR, while TCRdb's copy carries only in-frame clones and drops some. The table has some 220,000 clones, more than 45% seen once; the top ten hold roughly 1.5%. Material: CD4+ T cells sorted from blood, obtained at week 4, from a patient treated with tofacitinib. These receptors came from a human donor with alopecia areata.

The CDR3 DNA sequence: TGTGCCAGCAGTGAACCGGGGGTCTACGAGCAGTACTTC. Translation: CASSEPGVYEQYF. The chain uses TRBV25-1 and TRBJ2-7; D is possibly TRBD2 (6 bases). CDR3 length: 13 residues. Germline values: CDR1 MGHDK, CDR2 SYGVNS. The V end lost 2 bases, the J end lost 3 bases, and 8 bases lay between the germline ends.

The chain has TRBV7-2 and TRBJ2-7, with 8 bases that match TRBD1. Per the germline V gene, CDR1 is SGHTA and CDR2 is FQGNSA. This CDR3 comprises 12 residues. V lost 5 bases and J lost 6; bases outside the gene matches: 3. The CDR3 sequence is CASSTTGVEQYF. The CDR3 DNA follows: TGTGCCAGCAGCACGACAGGGGTCGAGCAGTACTTC. Filled out from reference TRBV7-2 and TRBJ2-7, the complete variable domain reads GAGVSQSPSNKVTEKGKDVELRCDPISGHTALYWYRQSLGQGLEFLIYFQGNSAPDKSGLPSDRFSAERTGGSVSTLTIQRTQQEDSAVYLCASSTTGVEQYFGPGTRLTVT.

This clone was counted at least ten times. The chain combines TRBV7-9 with TRBJ1-1, with 8 bases lining up with TRBD1. Germline assignment: CDR1 SEHNR and CDR2 FQNEAQ (reference sequence). The CDR3 totals 15 residues. After removal of 5 bases from V and 2 bases from J, the junction contained 7 bases not matched to a gene. The CDR3 is CASSHRQGPNTEAFF. CDR3 coding DNA: TGTGCCAGCAGCCATAGACAGGGGCCCAACACTGAAGCTTTCTTT.

The chain is built from TRBV30 and TRBJ1-1; D is perhaps TRBD1 (6 bases). The CDR3 contains 12 residues. CDR1 is GTSNPN and CDR2 is SVGIG in the germline V gene (reference sequence). Trimming removed 4 bases at V and 8 bases at J, with 14 bases between. The CDR3 spells CAWNGGQSEAFF. The CDR3 bases are TGTGCCTGGAATGGGGGACAATCCGAAGCTTTCTTT.

V and J are TRBV2 and TRBJ1-5; D not certain. Trimming shortened V by 7 bases and J by 5 bases, and 12 bases separated the two germline ends. Germline V gene sequence: CDR1 SNHLY, CDR2 FYNNEI. The CDR3 covers 13 residues. The CDR3: CASTLNRDQPQHF. CDR3 DNA: TGTGCCAGCACACTGAATAGGGATCAGCCCCAGCATTTT.

The rearrangement links TRBV27 to TRBJ2-7; no firm D call. The CDR3 covers 14 residues. The germline V gene has CDR1 MNHEY and CDR2 SMNVEV (reference sequence). V lost 5 bases and J 1 base, leaving 12 bases between the germline ends. The CDR3: CASSPLGESYEQYF. The DNA of the CDR3 is TGTGCCAGCAGTCCGCTGGGTGAATCCTACGAGCAGTACTTC.

This clone was observed a handful of times. The chain couples TRBV7-2 to TRBJ2-3, with D uncertain. CDR1 is SGHTA, CDR2 FQGNSA, per germline. This CDR3 has 13 amino acids. Trimming took 5 bases from V and 11 from J, leaving 17 bases between them. The DNA for the CDR3 is TGTGCCAGCAGCCCGAAGTCACCCGGCGAGCAGTATTTT. Residues: CASSPKSPGEQYF.

This chain links TRBV29-1 with TRBJ2-3, with 7 nucleotides matching TRBD1. CDR1 SQVTM and CDR2 ANQGSEA come from the germline V gene. With 6 bases clipped from V and 3 bases from J, the junction kept 6 bases outside the gene matches. CDR3 length: 13 amino acids. CDR3: CSVHRGSTDTQYF. The CDR3 region has the DNA TGCAGCGTCCACAGGGGTTCGACAGATACGCAGTATTTT.

This clone was detected only a few times. The chain uses TRBV29-1 and TRBJ1-4; D is unclear. V lost 3 bases, J lost 10 bases, and 12 bases lay in between. Germline assignment: CDR1 SQVTM and CDR2 ANQGSEA. The CDR3 is made up of 12 amino acids. CDR3: CSVEERVGKLFF. Written as DNA, the CDR3 is TGCAGCGTTGAGGAGAGGGTAGGAAAACTGTTTTTT.

The table lists this clone with a few counts. This chain connects TRBV11-2 to TRBJ2-5; D is uncertain. This CDR3 region has 11 residues. Germline V lookup: CDR1 SGHAT, CDR2 FQNNGV. V was trimmed by 1 base and J by 4 bases, leaving 1 base between them. The CDR3 DNA reads as TGTGCCAGCAGCTTAGCAGAGACCCAGTACTTC. Translation: CASSLAETQYF.

In this sample, this clone turned up a few times. DNA of the CDR3: TGTGCCAGCACCAAGGGACAGGGAAACACTGAAGCTTTCTTT. Residues: CASTKGQGNTEAFF. The gene calls are TRBV25-1 and TRBJ1-1; TRBD1 aligns across 9 bases. This CDR3 is 14 amino acids long. Germline CDR1 MGHDK, CDR2 SYGVNS. V gave up 7 bases and J gave up 2 bases; unmatched junction bases: 5. Drawing the rest from reference TRBV25-1 and TRBJ1-1, the complete variable domain is EADIYQTPRYLVIGTGKKITLECSQTMGHDKMYWYQQDPGMELHLIHYSYGVNSTEKGDLSSESTVSRIRTEHFPLTLESARPSHTSQYLCASTKGQGNTEAFFGQGTRLTVV.

This clone occurred once. The chain is built from TRBV19 and TRBJ2-6; perhaps TRBD1 as D (5 bases). The CDR3 covers 15 residues. In germline, CDR1 is LNHDA, CDR2 SQIVND (reference sequence). Between the trimmed V and J ends, which lost 6 bases and 2 bases, there was a span of 11 bases. The CDR3 here is CASSFDSPGANVLTF. As DNA, the CDR3 is TGTGCCAGTAGCTTCGACAGCCCTGGGGCCAACGTCCTGACTTTC.

This clone was found a few times. This sequence joins TRBV29-1 and TRBJ1-1; no firm D call. V lost 1 base and J 6 bases, leaving 12 bases between the germline ends. The CDR3 has 13 residues. The germline CDR1 and CDR2 sequences are SQVTM and ANQGSEA. The CDR3 DNA reads as TGCAGCGTTGAAGTAACAGTTACTTCTGAAGCTTTCTTT. It specifies CSVEVTVTSEAFF.

This chain connects TRBV29-1 to TRBJ1-3; TRBD1 matches at 9 bases. With 4 bases clipped from V and 1 base from J, the junction kept 5 bases outside the gene matches. CDR3 length: 15 residues. Germline CDR1 SQVTM, CDR2 ANQGSEA. CDR3 nucleotides: TGCAGCGTTGTTATCGGGACAGGGTCTGGAAACACCATATATTTT. It is translated as CSVVIGTGSGNTIYF.

In the case of this clone: At the DNA level, this CDR3 is encoded by other sequences in the same sample as well. The V call is TRBV7-3, the J call TRBJ2-3; maybe TRBD2 (6 bases). V gave up 2 bases and J gave up 1 base, with 10 bases separating them. Per germline, CDR1 SGHTA and CDR2 FQGTGA. CDR3 length: 15 residues. Here the CDR3 DNA reads TGTGCCAGCAGCTTACTTGGCGGGGGCACAGATACGCAGTATTTT. Its protein is CASSLLGGGTDTQYF. Filled out from reference TRBV7-3 and TRBJ2-3, the complete variable domain reads GAGVSQTPSNKVTEKGKYVELRCDPISGHTALYWYRQSLGQGPEFLIYFQGTGAADDSGLPNDRFFAVRPEGSVSTLKIQRTERGDSAVYLCASSLLGGGTDTQYFGPGTRLTVL.

V and J are TRBV6-5 and TRBJ1-1, with D maybe TRBD1 (6 bases). The CDR3 spans 13 residues. CDR1 and CDR2 from the germline V gene are MNHEY and SVGAGI. V lost 5 bases and J 5 bases, leaving 12 bases between the germline ends. The DNA for the CDR3 is TGTGCCAGCAGTCTTGACAGGAGGACTGAAGCTTTCTTT. Translated: CASSLDRRTEAFF.

This clone occurred a few times. The chain couples TRBV29-1 to TRBJ1-1; no clear D. Trimming pared 4 bases from V and 1 base from J, leaving 13 bases between. Germline values: CDR1 SQVTM, CDR2 ANQGSEA. The CDR3 loop spans 14 amino acids. CDR3 sequence (DNA): TGCAGCGTTGCAGTTCAGCGACGGAACACTGAAGCTTTCTTT. This sequence encodes CSVAVQRRNTEAFF.

This clone appeared a few times. This chain connects TRBV7-9 to TRBJ1-6, with unresolved D. The germline gives CDR1 SEHNR, CDR2 FQNEAQ (reference sequence). The germline V and J ends were trimmed by 6 bases and 7 bases, with 7 bases remaining between them. The CDR3 totals 12 residues. In DNA, the CDR3 is TGTGCCAGCAGTAAAACAAATTCACCCCTCCACTTT. The encoded protein is CASSKTNSPLHF.

This clone was seen many times. Other DNA sequences in the sample encode the same CDR3. The chain carries TRBV7-2 and TRBJ2-7, with 9 bases that match TRBD1. V trimming: 6 bases; J trimming: 3 bases; junction bases outside the gene matches: 9. Looked up from germline, CDR1 is SGHTA and CDR2 is FQGNSA. The CDR3 totals 15 residues. CDR3 DNA: TGTGCCAGCAGTCCGACGGGGACAGGGCTCTACGAGCAGTACTTC. Protein sequence: CASSPTGTGLYEQYF.

This clone has a handful of counts. The genes are TRBV7-7 and TRBJ2-2; D is uncertain. This CDR3 comprises 14 residues. V gave up 5 bases and J gave up 1 base, with 8 bases separating them. In germline, CDR1 is SSHAT, CDR2 FNYEAQ (reference sequence). DNA of the CDR3: TGTGCCAGCAGCCGAGACGGGAACACCGGGGAGCTGTTTTTT. Translation: CASSRDGNTGELFF.

J is TRBJ2-1 and V is TRBV7-6, with 14 bases aligning to TRBD2. J was trimmed by 0 bases and V by 1 base; bases with no gene match: 2. Germline-derived CDR1 and CDR2 are SGHVS and FNYEAQ. The CDR3 covers 18 residues. This chain's CDR3 is CASSLEGLAGVSYNEQFF. CDR3 in DNA: TGTGCCAGCAGCTTAGAGGGACTAGCGGGGGTCTCCTACAATGAGCAGTTCTTC.

The rearrangement links TRBV29-1 to TRBJ2-3; no reliable D call. Germline V gene data show CDR1 as SQVTM and CDR2 as ANQGSEA. Between the trimmed V and J ends, which lost 5 bases and 1 base, there was a span of 7 bases. This CDR3 is built from 12 residues. CDR3 nucleotide sequence: TGCAGCGTTTTTGAGGGCACAGATACGCAGTATTTT. Its translation is CSVFEGTDTQYF.

The chain employs TRBV10-3 and TRBJ2-5; no firm D call. This CDR3 comprises 13 residues. Trimming removed 10 bases from V and 1 base from J, with 13 bases in between. In germline, CDR1 is ENHRY, CDR2 SYGVKD. The CDR3 DNA sequence: TGTGCCACTGCCTCGCAGGTCCAAGAGACCCAGTACTTC. Its translation: CATASQVQETQYF.

The chain has TRBV15 and TRBJ2-3; D perhaps matches TRBD1 (6 bases). The CDR3 sequence is 17 residues long. V lost 1 base and J 0 bases, leaving 14 bases between the germline ends. Germline values: CDR1 LNHNV, CDR2 YYDKDF (reference sequence). CDR3 bases: TGTGCCACCAGCAGAGCGGATGGGGGCCCTAGCACAGATACGCAGTATTTT. This translates into CATSRADGGPSTDTQYF.

This chain uses TRBV2 with TRBJ2-1; 10 nucleotides align to TRBD1. Germline trimming cut 6 bases from V and 8 bases from J; bases unmatched to any gene: 4. CDR1 and CDR2 from the germline V gene are SNHLY and FYNNEI. The CDR3 is made up of 13 amino acids. CDR3 residues: CASSRDRGDEQFF. DNA for the CDR3: TGTGCCAGCAGCCGGGACAGGGGAGATGAGCAGTTCTTC.

The CDR3 loop is CASSLGPQETQYF. The CDR3 nucleotides are TGTGCCAGCAGCTTGGGGCCGCAAGAGACCCAGTACTTC. The rearrangement uses TRBV5-6 and TRBJ2-5; no reliable D call. The CDR3 runs to 13 residues. CDR1 is SGHDT and CDR2 is YYEEEE in the germline V gene. V was clipped by 0 bases and J by 2 bases, with 5 bases between them.